Listed here are 31 T cell receptor beta chains from one sample, sequenced in a study of T cells in localized non-small cell lung cancer. Clones were read by immunoSEQ multiplex PCR, and TCRdb kept only the in-frame ones, dropping some. The sample holds under 150,000 clones, 80% to 90% seen once. This specimen was peripheral blood, taken before any cancer treatment. The receptors were sampled from a female donor over 55 with stage I lung adenocarcinoma.

This clone was seen only a few times. V is TRBV4-1 and J is TRBJ2-7; D unclear. The CDR3 sequence is 13 residues long. V was cut by 6 bases and J by 1 base, with 10 bases left in between. Germline loops: CDR1 MGHRA, CDR2 YSYEKL. The CDR3 loop reads CASSPGPSYEQYF. CDR3 nucleotide sequence: TGCGCCAGCAGTCCAGGACCTTCCTACGAGCAGTACTTC.

The chain uses TRBV9 and TRBJ2-1, with 7 bases aligning to TRBD2. V was clipped by 0 bases and J by 1 base; unmatched bases: 4. Germline values: CDR1 SGDLS, CDR2 YYNGEE. CDR3 length: 16 residues. CDR3 sequence: CASSVGTGGSYNEQFF. In nucleotides, the CDR3 is TGTGCCAGCAGCGTAGGAACGGGAGGATCCTACAATGAGCAGTTCTTC.

This chain connects TRBV9 to TRBJ1-2; 11 positions agree with TRBD1. The CDR3 is 14 amino acids. V lost 5 bases and J lost 5; bases outside the gene matches: 5. Germline V gene sequence: CDR1 SGDLS, CDR2 YYNGEE. CDR3 region: CASSPGQGAYGYTF. As DNA, the CDR3 is TGTGCCAGCAGTCCAGGACAGGGGGCGTATGGCTACACCTTC.

The chain has TRBV28 and TRBJ1-1; D gene unclear. This CDR3 contains 13 residues. CDR1 and CDR2 from the germline V gene are MDHEN and SYDVKM. V lost 2 bases and J lost 6, with 10 bases in between. The CDR3 loop is CASSLSQLPEAFF. CDR3 nucleotide sequence: TGTGCCAGCAGTTTAAGTCAGCTACCTGAAGCTTTCTTT.

The V call is TRBV27, the J call TRBJ2-5; D may be TRBD2 (6 bases). V was trimmed by 6 bases and J by 2 bases, leaving 16 bases between them. The CDR3 is made up of 15 amino acids. CDR1 is MNHEY, CDR2 SMNVEV, per germline (reference sequence). The CDR3 loop reads CASSLTRSIQETQYF. The CDR3 DNA reads TGTGCCAGCAGCCTGACTAGAAGTATACAAGAGACCCAGTACTTC.

This clone turned up a few times. CDR3: CASSFRLGSGELFF. CDR3 DNA sequence: TGTGCCAGCAGCTTTCGGCTAGGCTCCGGGGAGCTGTTTTTT. V is TRBV5-4 and J is TRBJ2-2; no definite D call. Trimming removed 2 bases at V and 6 bases at J, with 11 bases between. The CDR3 is made up of 14 amino acids. Germline CDR1 SGHNT, CDR2 YYREEE (reference sequence). The full variable domain, with the rest looked up from reference TRBV5-4 and TRBJ2-2, is ETGVTQSPTHLIKTRGQQVTLRCSSQSGHNTVSWYQQALGQGPQFIFQYYREEENGRGNFPPRFSGLQFPNYSSELNVNALELDDSALYLCASSFRLGSGELFFGEGSRLTVL.

Only one count was recorded for this clone. This rearrangement joins TRBV30 to TRBJ2-3; 9 nucleotides align to TRBD2. CDR1 is GTSNPN, CDR2 SVGIG, per germline (reference sequence). The CDR3 runs to 15 residues. V gave up 0 bases and J gave up 3 bases; unmatched junction bases: 4. This CDR3 is CAWSVKAGGTDTQYF. As DNA, the CDR3 is TGTGCCTGGAGTGTTAAAGCGGGAGGTACAGATACGCAGTATTTT. Variable domain in full (rest from reference TRBV30 and TRBJ2-3): SQTIHQWPATLVQPVGSPLSLECTVEGTSNPNLYWYRQAAGRGLQLLFYSVGIGQISSEVPQNLSASRPQDRQFILSSKKLLLSDSGFYLCAWSVKAGGTDTQYFGPGTRLTVL.

The chain joins TRBV4-1 to TRBJ1-3; D gene uncertain. The V end lost 1 base, the J end lost 3 bases, and 13 bases lay between the germline ends. The CDR3 is 16 residues long. Germline CDR1 and CDR2: MGHRA and YSYEKL. The CDR3 sequence is CASSQAGSAFGNTIYF. The CDR3 nucleotides are TGCGCCAGCAGCCAAGCGGGCAGCGCCTTTGGAAACACCATATATTTT.

J is TRBJ2-1 and V is TRBV7-3; TRBD2 agrees at 9 bases. V gave up 1 base and J gave up 2 bases; unmatched junction bases: 6. The CDR3 consists of 17 residues. Germline lookup yields CDR1 SGHTA and CDR2 FQGTGA. The CDR3 here is CASSLKGSGRPYNEQFF. The CDR3 region has the DNA TGTGCCAGCAGCTTAAAAGGGAGCGGGAGGCCCTACAATGAGCAGTTCTTC.

The V and J genes are TRBV7-7 and TRBJ1-5, with D possibly matching TRBD1 (5 bases). CDR3 length: 13 amino acids. V gave up 5 bases and J gave up 5 bases, with 10 bases separating them. Germline V gives CDR1 SSHAT, CDR2 FNYEAQ (reference sequence). The CDR3 nucleotides are TGTGCCAGCAGCGTGGACACGGATCAGCCCCAGCATTTT. This codes for CASSVDTDQPQHF.

The chain has TRBV5-1 and TRBJ2-7; TRBD1 agrees at 12 bases. V lost 4 bases and J lost 4; bases outside the gene matches: 6. Germline lookup yields CDR1 SGHRS and CDR2 YFSETQ. CDR3 length: 15 residues. CDR3 protein: CASSLGTGGFYEQYF. The DNA for the CDR3 is TGCGCCAGCAGCCTAGGGACAGGGGGCTTTTACGAGCAGTACTTC.

The rearrangement joins TRBV4-2 to TRBJ2-7; either TRBD1 or TRBD2 may fit D (6 bases each). V lost 3 bases to trimming and J lost 3 bases, with 18 bases between them. Germline V CDR1 and CDR2: LGHNA, YNFKEQ. CDR3 length equals 16 residues. The CDR3 DNA reads TGTGCCAGCAGCCATGGAATAGGGGGGAAGAACTACGAGCAGTACTTC. This encodes CASSHGIGGKNYEQYF.

The rearrangement uses TRBV6-1 and TRBJ2-1, with D perhaps matching TRBD1 (5 bases). Germline CDR1 and CDR2: MNHNS and SASEGT. Trimming cost V 4 bases and J 8 bases, with 18 bases left between them. This CDR3 has 15 amino acids. The DNA of the CDR3 is TGTGCCAGCAGTGTACCGTCCTACCAGGGCTATGAGCAGTTCTTC. Residues: CASSVPSYQGYEQFF.

V and J are TRBV27 and TRBJ2-2; no reliable D call. The V end lost 3 bases, the J end lost 7 bases, and 9 bases lay between the germline ends. Germline assignment: CDR1 MNHEY and CDR2 SMNVEV (reference sequence). This CDR3 spans 13 amino acids. The CDR3 reads CASSFSVDGELFF. CDR3 DNA: TGTGCCAGCAGTTTTTCGGTTGACGGGGAGCTGTTTTTT.

The V call is TRBV30, the J call TRBJ2-7; D may match TRBD1 or TRBD2 (7 bases each). CDR1 is GTSNPN, CDR2 SVGIG, per germline (reference sequence). Trimming cost V 6 bases and J 4 bases, with 13 bases left between them. This CDR3 comprises 12 residues. CDR3 loop: CACTGEGYEQYF. The DNA for the CDR3 is TGTGCCTGTACAGGGGAGGGATACGAGCAGTACTTC.

The chain combines TRBV19 with TRBJ2-1; 9 nucleotides align to TRBD2. Losses at the gene ends were 5 bases for V and 0 bases for J; bases not matched to a gene: 8. Germline values: CDR1 LNHDA, CDR2 SQIVND (reference sequence). There are 17 residues in the CDR3. The CDR3 loop is CASSHPLAGSSYNEQFF. CDR3 DNA: TGTGCCAGTAGTCATCCCCTAGCGGGAAGCTCCTACAATGAGCAGTTCTTC.

The gene calls are TRBV9 and TRBJ2-5, with TRBD2 identical over 8 bases. The germline gives CDR1 SGDLS, CDR2 YYNGEE. CDR3 size: 18 residues. The J segment lost 5 bases and the V segment lost 1 base, leaving 16 bases of the junction unmatched. The CDR3 DNA sequence: TGTGCCAGCAGCGTATCCGTAGGCTCAGCGGGGGCCCGGGAGACCCAGTACTTC. This translates into CASSVSVGSAGARETQYF. The full variable domain, with the rest looked up from reference TRBV9 and TRBJ2-5, is DSGVTQTPKHLITATGQRVTLRCSPRSGDLSVYWYQQSLDQGLQFLIQYYNGEERAKGNILERFSAQQFPDLHSELNLSSLELGDSALYFCASSVSVGSAGARETQYFGPGTRLLVL.

The chain is built from TRBV7-9 and TRBJ2-6; D gene uncertain. Deletions cut 2 bases from V and 4 bases from J, with 3 bases between. Per the germline V gene, CDR1 is SEHNR and CDR2 is FQNEAQ (reference sequence). The CDR3 runs 13 residues. CDR3 protein: CASSLWGANVLTF. Here the CDR3 DNA reads TGTGCCAGCAGCTTATGGGGGGCCAACGTCCTGACTTTC. Drawing the rest from reference TRBV7-9 and TRBJ2-6, the complete variable domain is DTGVSQNPRHKITKRGQNVTFRCDPISEHNRLYWYRQTLGQGPEFLTYFQNEAQLEKSRLLSDRFSAERPKGSFSTLEIQRTEQGDSAMYLCASSLWGANVLTFGAGSRLTVL.

The rearrangement uses TRBV4-1 and TRBJ2-6; D might be TRBD2 (6 bases). The CDR3 covers 16 residues. Per germline, CDR1 MGHRA and CDR2 YSYEKL. Trimming took 0 bases from V and 2 from J, leaving 8 bases between them. The CDR3 DNA reads as TGCGCCAGCAGCCAAGATCCGGGGGCTGGGGCCAACGTCCTGACTTTC. Residues: CASSQDPGAGANVLTF.

This chain links TRBV5-1 with TRBJ1-1, with D possibly matching TRBD1 (6 bases). Per germline, CDR1 SGHRS and CDR2 YFSETQ. Trimming removed 8 bases from V and 4 bases from J, with 18 bases in between. There are 14 residues in the CDR3. The CDR3 loop is CASKITGSGTEAFF. For the CDR3, the DNA is TGCGCCAGTAAGATTACAGGGAGTGGCACTGAAGCTTTCTTT.

This chain links TRBV7-9 with TRBJ1-1; D perhaps matches TRBD1 (5 bases). Germline loops: CDR1 SEHNR, CDR2 FQNEAQ (reference sequence). Trimming shortened V by 6 bases and J by 4 bases, and 15 bases separated the two germline ends. There are 14 residues in the CDR3. CDR3 in amino acids: CASRSRGPATEAFF. In DNA, the CDR3 is TGTGCCAGCAGAAGTAGGGGCCCAGCCACTGAAGCTTTCTTT.

This chain joins TRBV6-1 and TRBJ2-5; a weak D match, TRBD2 (5 bases). There are 13 residues in the CDR3. Germline V gene sequence: CDR1 MNHNS, CDR2 SASEGT. The V and J ends lost 5 bases and 7 bases respectively, with 14 bases between them. CDR3 DNA sequence: TGTGCCAGCAGTCGGGGAAAGACGGGGACCCAGTACTTC. Translated, it gives CASSRGKTGTQYF.

In this sample, this clone turned up once. The chain carries TRBV13 and TRBJ1-2; D not resolved. The CDR3 extends over 13 amino acids. Deletions cut 2 bases from V and 4 bases from J, with 8 bases between. Germline V gene lookup returns CDR1 PRHDT and CDR2 FYEKMQ (reference sequence). The CDR3 DNA follows: TGTGCCAGCAGCTTAAAACAGAGCTATGGCTACACCTTC. Residues: CASSLKQSYGYTF.

The rearrangement joins TRBV2 to TRBJ2-7; no definite D call. The CDR3 loop spans 15 amino acids. CDR1 and CDR2 from the germline V gene are SNHLY and FYNNEI. Trimming left V 0 bases short and J 2 bases short, with 11 bases between. The chain's CDR3 is CASSEATSATYEQYF. DNA for the CDR3: TGTGCCAGCAGTGAAGCGACCAGCGCTACCTACGAGCAGTACTTC.

Only one count was recorded for this clone. The chain employs TRBV6-5 and TRBJ2-1; D is unresolved. Germline CDR1 reads MNHEY; CDR2 reads SVGAGI. There are 12 residues in the CDR3. Trimming pared 6 bases from V and 3 bases from J, leaving 6 bases between. The CDR3 DNA sequence: TGTGCCAGCAGCAGCTACTACAATGAGCAGTTCTTC. Protein sequence: CASSSYYNEQFF.

This clone was detected once. The chain combines TRBV28 with TRBJ2-2; possibly TRBD1 or TRBD2 for D (6 bases each). The germline V gene has CDR1 MDHEN and CDR2 SYDVKM. V dropped 1 base and J dropped 0 bases, with 12 bases sitting between them. The CDR3 runs 17 residues. As DNA, the CDR3 is TGTGCCAGCAGTTTATTAAGGGGGGTGGCGAACACCGGGGAGCTGTTTTTT. Translated, it gives CASSLLRGVANTGELFF.

The V call is TRBV7-6, the J call TRBJ2-7; no definite D call. V shed 2 bases and J shed 2 bases, with 10 bases lying between them. Looked up from germline, CDR1 is SGHVS and CDR2 is FNYEAQ. The CDR3 length is 14 residues. The CDR3 sequence: CASSLNPPPYEQYF. CDR3 sequence (DNA): TGTGCCAGCAGCTTAAACCCGCCTCCCTACGAGCAGTACTTC. Complete variable domain (other parts from reference TRBV7-6 and TRBJ2-7): GAGVSQSPRYKVTKRGQDVALRCDPISGHVSLYWYRQALGQGPEFLTYFNYEAQQDKSGLPNDRFSAERPEGSISTLTIQRTEQRDSAMYRCASSLNPPPYEQYFGPGTRLTVT.

The chain employs TRBV28 and TRBJ1-2; 7 bases are shared with TRBD1. CDR3 size: 15 residues. V lost 3 bases, J lost 2 bases, and 6 bases stayed unmatched. Germline CDR1 and CDR2: MDHEN and SYDVKM. Written as DNA, the CDR3 is TGTGCCAGCAGTTTCACCGGGACAGCAAACTATGGCTACACCTTC. It codes for CASSFTGTANYGYTF.

The CDR3 sequence: CASSPAPGYGYTF. The CDR3, as DNA: TGTGCCAGCAGCCCCGCTCCCGGGTATGGCTACACCTTC. The V call is TRBV11-2, the J call TRBJ1-2; D unresolved. V lost 5 bases to trimming and J lost 5 bases, with 12 bases between them. CDR1 and CDR2 (germline): SGHAT, FQNNGV. The length of the CDR3 is 13 residues. Complete variable domain (other parts from reference TRBV11-2 and TRBJ1-2): EAGVAQSPRYKIIEKRQSVAFWCNPISGHATLYWYQQILGQGPKLLIQFQNNGVVDDSQLPKDRFSAERLKGVDSTLKIQPAKLEDSAVYLCASSPAPGYGYTFGSGTRLTVV.

The rearrangement links TRBV27 to TRBJ2-2; possible D gene TRBD2, 5 bases. Germline CDR1 reads MNHEY; CDR2 reads SMNVEV (reference sequence). V lost 0 bases, J lost 7 bases, and 12 bases lay in between. This CDR3 is 15 amino acids long. The DNA for the CDR3 is TGTGCCAGCAGTTTATCGGAGGTCGGAGTCGGGGAGCTGTTTTTT. Residues: CASSLSEVGVGELFF.

This clone appeared once. The chain carries TRBV2 and TRBJ1-1, with D possibly being TRBD1 (6 bases). The CDR3 spans 15 residues. Germline V CDR1 and CDR2: SNHLY, FYNNEI. V shed 9 bases and J shed 0 bases, with 17 bases lying between them. The CDR3 nucleotides read TGTGCCAGTTCGAACACGGGACAACTGAACACTGAAGCTTTCTTT. Translation: CASSNTGQLNTEAFF. Full variable domain (outside the CDR3, taken from reference TRBV2 and TRBJ1-1): EPEVTQTPSHQVTQMGQEVILRCVPISNHLYFYWYRQILGQKVEFLVSFYNNEISEKSEIFDDQFSVERPDGSNFTLKIRSTKLEDSAMYFCASSNTGQLNTEAFFGQGTRLTVV.